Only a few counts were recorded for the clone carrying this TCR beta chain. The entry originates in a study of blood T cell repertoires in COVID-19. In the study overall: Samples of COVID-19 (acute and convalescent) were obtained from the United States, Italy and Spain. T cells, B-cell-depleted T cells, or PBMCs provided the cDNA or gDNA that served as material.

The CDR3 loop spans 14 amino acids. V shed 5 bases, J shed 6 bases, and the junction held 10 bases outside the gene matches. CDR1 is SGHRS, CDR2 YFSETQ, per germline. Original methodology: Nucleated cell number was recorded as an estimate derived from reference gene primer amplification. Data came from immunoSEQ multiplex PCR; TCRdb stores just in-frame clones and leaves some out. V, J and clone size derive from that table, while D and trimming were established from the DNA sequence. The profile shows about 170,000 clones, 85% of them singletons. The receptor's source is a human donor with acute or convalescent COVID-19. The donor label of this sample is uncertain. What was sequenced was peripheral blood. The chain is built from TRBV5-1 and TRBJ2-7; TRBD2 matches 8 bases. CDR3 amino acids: CASSWGLDRSEQYF. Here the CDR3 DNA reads TGCGCCAGCAGTTGGGGACTAGACAGAAGCGAGCAGTACTTC. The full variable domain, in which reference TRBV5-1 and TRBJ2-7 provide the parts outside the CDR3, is KAGVTQTPRYLIKTRGQQVTLSCSPISGHRSVSWYQQTPGQGLQFLFEYFSETQRNKGNFPGRFSGRQFSNSRSEMNVSTLELGDSALYLCASSWGLDRSEQYFGPGTRLTVT.